The next 31 T cell receptor delta chains were all read from a single sample in a study of gamma-delta T cells after stem cell transplantation. TCRdb repeated clone calling on the RT-PCR reads with CATT. The sample contains a few thousand delta-chain clones, 30% to 35% of which appear only once. Source material: gamma-delta T cells. The receptor set was obtained from a human donor. It is not recorded whose cells these are; they may come from a transplant donor.

The V and J genes are TRDV1 and TRDJ1, with TRDD3 matching 10 bases. The CDR3 is made up of 18 amino acids. The trim removed 3 bases at V and 2 bases at J, leaving 12 bases unmatched. Germline-derived CDR1 and CDR2 are TSWWSYY and QGS. The CDR3 sequence: CALGDSVLLWGITDKLIF. CDR3 DNA: TGTGCTCTTGGGGATTCGGTACTACTCTGGGGGATAACCGATAAACTCATCTTT.

Points on this clone: The TCRdb record carries a much larger clone's protein, which differs from this DNA's translation at residue 3; a read error is the likely cause, and the protein listed here is the DNA translation. The V call is TRDV2, the J call TRDJ1; 9 bases line up with TRDD2. There are 19 residues in the CDR3. The V gene's germline CDR1 is GEAIGNYY and CDR2 EKD. In DNA form, the CDR3 reads TGTGCCCGTGACACCCTTAGCCTTCCTACATCATTTTACACCGATAAACTCATCTTT. It yields the protein CARDTLSLPTSFYTDKLIF.

The chain has TRDV2 and TRDJ1; TRDD3 agrees at 9 bases. The germline V gene encodes CDR1 GEAIGNYY and CDR2 EKD. The J segment lost 0 bases and the V segment lost 3 bases, leaving 10 bases of the junction unmatched. The CDR3 is 17 residues long. CDR3 DNA sequence: TGTGCCTGTGACGCTCTTACTGGGGGAGGGTACACCGATAAACTCATCTTT. Protein product: CACDALTGGGYTDKLIF.

This clone was picked up a small number of times. This likely traces to a read error, being one base from a far larger clone. Additional DNA sequences in this sample encode the identical CDR3. The genes are TRDV2 and TRDJ1, with 12 bases lining up with TRDD3. Per the germline V gene, CDR1 is GEAIGNYY and CDR2 is EKD. Losses at the gene ends were 0 bases for V and 0 bases for J; bases not matched to a gene: 7. CDR3 length: 18 residues. CDR3 sequence reads: CACDTLLGDTPHTDKLIF. CDR3 DNA sequence: TGTGCCTGTGACACCTTACTGGGGGATACCCCGCACACCGATAAACTCATCTTT.

In its sample, this clone ranks as medium-sized. A read error is the likely source, as a far larger clone sits one nucleotide away. Other nucleotide sequences from this sample produce the same CDR3. The V and J genes are TRDV2 and TRDJ1; 13 nucleotides align to TRDD3. There are 18 residues in the CDR3. The junction had 13 bases not matched to a gene; V was cut back by 7 bases and J by 0 bases. Germline V gives CDR1 GEAIGNYY, CDR2 EKD. This CDR3 is CACDPLLGDTRDTDKLIF. The CDR3 nucleotides read TGTGCCTGCGACCCACTACTGGGGGATACGCGGGACACCGATAAACTCATCTTT.

This clone was counted a few times. This is likely an artifact of a read error, given a far larger clone one base away. The sample holds other DNA sequences that translate to the same CDR3. The rearrangement uses TRDV2 and TRDJ1, with D tentatively TRDD3 (5 bases). This CDR3 is 15 amino acids long. Trimming pared 0 bases from V and 4 bases from J, leaving 14 bases between. The germline V gene encodes CDR1 GEAIGNYY and CDR2 EKD. CDR3 sequence reads: CACDTVGGARDKLIF. The CDR3 DNA reads TGTGCCTGTGACACCGTAGGGGGGGCTCGCGATAAACTCATCTTT.

This clone was seen a handful of times. TCRdb's entry gives the protein of a much larger clone, which mismatches this DNA's translation at residue 13, likely from a read error; the protein reported here is translated from the DNA. The chain uses TRDV2 and TRDJ1; 7 nucleotides agree with TRDD3. The CDR3 covers 15 residues. The germline CDR1 and CDR2 sequences are GEAIGNYY and EKD. DNA of the CDR3: TGTGCCTGTGACACCGTGGGGGAGTACACCGATAAACCCATCTTT. It translates to CACDTVGEYTDKPIF.

By its share, this clone is medium-sized. The chain combines TRDV2 with TRDJ1, with TRDD3 as a possible D gene (6 bases). Per germline, CDR1 GEAIGNYY and CDR2 EKD. V was pared by 1 base and J by 0 bases, with 14 bases between. The CDR3 has 16 amino acids. Written as DNA, the CDR3 is TGTGCCTGTGACACTCTGGGGTTACCCGACACCGATAAACTCATCTTT. Its translation is CACDTLGLPDTDKLIF.

This clone was counted a few times. Since a much larger clone is just one base distant, this may be a read error. V usage is TRDV2 and J usage is TRDJ3; 13 nucleotides line up with TRDD3. The length of the CDR3 is 24 residues. Germline CDR1 is GEAIGNYY and CDR2 is EKD. CDR3 nucleotide sequence: TGTGCCTGTGACCAAGTAGCTTCTCCCACTGGGGGATACGAGGGCTCCTGGGGCACCCGACAGATGTTTTTC. It encodes CACDQVASPTGGYEGSWGTRQMFF.

Concerning this clone itself: The TCRdb protein comes from a much larger clone and disagrees with this DNA's translation at residue 15, likely due to a read error; the protein given here is derived from the DNA. The chain employs TRDV2 and TRDJ1; 9 nucleotides line up with TRDD3. This CDR3 contains 17 residues. Germline V gives CDR1 GEAIGNYY, CDR2 EKD. For the CDR3, the DNA is TGTGCCTGTGACACCCTGCGGACTGGGGGAAACACCGATAAATTCATCTTT. As protein: CACDTLRTGGNTDKFIF.

A note on this clone: The protein held in TCRdb is that of a much larger clone and does not match this DNA's translation at residue 8, likely because of a read error; the protein shown is translated from the DNA. The chain links TRDV2 to TRDJ1, with a possible D match to TRDD2 (5 bases). The germline V gene has CDR1 GEAIGNYY and CDR2 EKD. Trimming pared 7 bases from V and 0 bases from J, leaving 17 bases between. The CDR3 totals 15 residues. The CDR3 DNA reads TGTGCCTGCTTCCCCTTGGTACAGGACACCGATAAACTCATCTTT. Translating it yields CACFPLVQDTDKLIF.

With regard to this clone: With a far larger clone one base away, a read error is the likely cause. Distinct nucleotide sequences in the sample also encode this CDR3. V and J are TRDV2 and TRDJ1; D possibly matches TRDD2 or TRDD3 (8 bases each). This CDR3 spans 22 amino acids. Trimming took 1 base from V and 0 from J, leaving 32 bases between them. Per the germline V gene, CDR1 is GEAIGNYY and CDR2 is EKD. CDR3 nucleotide sequence: TGTGCCTGTGACACTCTTCCTACGGGGCCTGGGGGACCCCCGACTGACACCGATAAACTCATCTTT. It specifies CACDTLPTGPGGPPTDTDKLIF.

Relative to its sample, this clone is hyperexpanded. The same CDR3 arises from other DNA sequences in this sample as well. CDR3 in DNA: TGTGCCTGTGACACCGTGGGCACTGGGGGATACGATAGCACCGATAAACTCATCTTT. Amino acid sequence: CACDTVGTGGYDSTDKLIF. This rearrangement joins TRDV2 to TRDJ1, with 13 bases identical to TRDD3. The germline gives CDR1 GEAIGNYY, CDR2 EKD. The CDR3 runs 19 residues. V shed 0 bases, J shed 1 base, and the junction held 10 bases outside the gene matches.

As for this clone: Translating this DNA gives a protein that differs at residue 16 from the TCRdb one, which belongs to a much larger clone; a read error is likely, and the protein shown is this translation. J is TRDJ3 and V is TRDV2; 7 nucleotides agree with TRDD3. CDR1 is GEAIGNYY, CDR2 EKD, per germline. CDR3 size: 18 residues. The CDR3 is CACDTVGDSSWDTRQIFF. The CDR3 DNA sequence: TGTGCCTGTGACACCGTGGGGGACAGCTCCTGGGACACCCGACAGATATTTTTC.

This clone was seen more than once but under ten times. A far bigger clonotype differs at one base, so this is likely a read error. The sample holds other DNA sequences that translate to the same CDR3. The chain couples TRDV2 to TRDJ1, with 8 bases aligning to TRDD3. The germline V gene has CDR1 GEAIGNYY and CDR2 EKD. Trimming at V came to 0 bases and at J to 0 bases, leaving 14 bases not matched to a gene. The CDR3 loop spans 19 amino acids. This chain's CDR3 is CACDTVERTGGTYTDKLIF. CDR3 nucleotides: TGTGCCTGTGACACCGTCGAGAGGACTGGGGGTACGTACACCGATAAACTCATCTTT.

The table lists this clone with a few counts. The chain employs TRDV2 and TRDJ3, with D perhaps matching TRDD3 (6 bases). Trimming shortened V by 1 base and J by 0 bases, and 15 bases separated the two germline ends. Germline CDR1 GEAIGNYY, CDR2 EKD. The CDR3 is 19 amino acids. The CDR3 bases are TGTGCCTGTGACACGCTGGGGATTGACAGCTCCTGGGACACCCGACAGATGTTTTTC. This gives the protein CACDTLGIDSSWDTRQMFF.

The chain uses TRDV1 and TRDJ2; 8 bases fit TRDD3. The CDR3 consists of 23 residues. Germline CDR1 reads TSWWSYY; CDR2 reads QGS. Trimming removed 4 bases from V and 1 base from J; junction bases left unmatched: 26. CDR3 sequence reads: CALGGPRTSPPTGGGVLTAQLFF. The CDR3 DNA reads TGTGCTCTTGGGGGCCCCCGGACTTCCCCACCAACTGGGGGGGGGGTTTTGACAGCACAACTCTTCTTT.

This clone occurred once. The chain has TRDV3 and TRDJ1; 9 bases map to TRDD3. Looked up from germline, CDR1 is TVYSNPD and CDR2 is GDNSRS (reference sequence). The CDR3 runs to 20 residues. V lost 3 bases to trimming and J lost 0 bases; unmatched junction nucleotides: 23. CDR3 in amino acids: CALMNRGDPNWGTNTDKLIF. CDR3 nucleotides: TGTGCCTTAATGAACCGAGGGGACCCTAACTGGGGGACTAACACCGATAAACTCATCTTT.

Of note for this clone: The amino acid sequence in TCRdb belongs to a much larger clone and departs from this DNA's translation at residue 8, likely a sequencing read error; the sequence shown is translated from the DNA. CDR3 residues: CACDTLPMGPGGPPTDTDKLIF. The DNA for the CDR3 is TGTGCCTGTGACACTCTTCCTATGGGGCCTGGGGGACCCCCGACCGACACCGATAAACTCATCTTT. The V call is TRDV2, the J call TRDJ1, with D maybe TRDD3 (8 bases). The length of the CDR3 is 22 residues. Germline CDR1 is GEAIGNYY and CDR2 is EKD. V gave up 1 base and J gave up 0 bases, with 32 bases separating them.

The chain uses TRDV1 and TRDJ1, with a tentative D call TRDD3 (5 bases). This CDR3 spans 17 amino acids. Trimming removed 1 base at V and 2 bases at J, with 17 bases between. Germline V gene data show CDR1 as TSWWSYY and CDR2 as QGS. CDR3 nucleotide sequence: TGTGCTCTTGGGGAACAGGGGCCTGCACGGGATACCGATAAACTCATCTTT. Translating it yields CALGEQGPARDTDKLIF.

This clone showed up just a few times. The V call is TRDV2, the J call TRDJ1; TRDD3 matches at 8 bases. V was clipped by 4 bases and J by 2 bases; unmatched bases: 17. In germline, CDR1 is GEAIGNYY, CDR2 EKD. This CDR3 is 18 amino acids long. CDR3 sequence reads: CACDRIPVLGATTDKLIF. The CDR3 nucleotides read TGTGCCTGTGATCGCATTCCCGTACTGGGGGCAACAACCGATAAACTCATCTTT.

By frequency in the sample, this clone is medium-sized (0.01 to 0.1%). The chain employs TRDV2 and TRDJ1; TRDD3 agrees at 13 bases. V shed 3 bases, J shed 7 bases, and the junction held 16 bases outside the gene matches. This CDR3 contains 18 residues. Germline assignment: CDR1 GEAIGNYY and CDR2 EKD. CDR3 amino acids: CACDAVGLGDTGIGKLIF. The CDR3 DNA reads as TGTGCCTGTGACGCCGTAGGACTGGGGGATACGGGGATTGGTAAACTCATCTTT.

This clone was counted only a few times. A read error is likely here: a far larger clone is one base away. The chain recombines TRDV2 with TRDJ3, with 11 positions matching TRDD3. The V and J ends lost 2 bases and 0 bases, in that order; junction bases with no gene match: 11. This CDR3 contains 21 residues. CDR1 and CDR2 (germline): GEAIGNYY, EKD. This CDR3 reads CACDKLLGDIDASWDTRQMFF. In nucleotides, the CDR3 is TGTGCCTGTGACAAACTACTGGGGGATATTGACGCCTCCTGGGACACCCGACAGATGTTTTTC.

This clone has just a few counts. TCRdb assigns this DNA the protein of a much larger clone, which departs from its translation at residue 7; this likely reflects a read error, and the protein shown comes from translating the DNA. J is TRDJ1 and V is TRDV2; D may be TRDD3 (5 bases). V gave up 0 bases and J gave up 0 bases, with 19 bases separating them. CDR3 length: 18 amino acids. The germline CDR1 and CDR2 sequences are GEAIGNYY and EKD. The CDR3 loop reads CACDTATGARKYTDKLIF. CDR3 DNA: TGTGCCTGTGACACCGCCACGGGGGCCCGTAAGTACACCGATAAACTCATCTTT.

This clone was observed a handful of times. TCRdb has a much larger clone's protein, which differs at residue 4 from the translation of this DNA, likely because of a read error; what is shown is the protein translated from the DNA. V is TRDV2 and J is TRDJ1, with 8 bases identical to TRDD3. Germline V CDR1 and CDR2: GEAIGNYY, EKD. The CDR3 has 19 amino acids. V lost 5 bases and J lost 3; bases outside the gene matches: 22. CDR3 protein: CACGTLTGDTTLDADKLIF. For the CDR3, the DNA is TGTGCCTGTGGCACTCTTACTGGGGATACCACCCTCGATGCCGATAAACTCATCTTT.

This clone was recorded once. The chain joins TRDV2 to TRDJ1, with TRDD3 matching 8 bases. The CDR3 contains 18 residues. The junction had 14 bases not matched to a gene; V was cut back by 3 bases and J by 0 bases. The germline CDR1 and CDR2 sequences are GEAIGNYY and EKD. The CDR3 region is CACDDVLGATAYTDKLIF. CDR3 DNA sequence: TGTGCCTGTGACGATGTACTGGGGGCCACGGCGTACACCGATAAACTCATCTTT.

This chain joins TRDV1 and TRDJ1; 8 bases are shared with TRDD3. The V segment lost 1 base and the J segment 2 bases; nucleotides outside the gene matches: 9. Germline-derived CDR1 and CDR2 are TSWWSYY and QGS. The CDR3 has 17 residues. CDR3 coding DNA: TGTGCTCTTGGGGAACCGGCTTTGGGGGATGAAACCGATAAACTCATCTTT. Encoded protein: CALGEPALGDETDKLIF.

By share, this clone ranks as medium-sized (0.01 to 0.1%). The V gene is TRDV2, the J gene TRDJ3; 13 bases agree with TRDD3. V dropped 3 bases and J dropped 1; count of bases not matched to a gene: 5. Germline CDR1 reads GEAIGNYY; CDR2 reads EKD. CDR3 size: 19 residues. The CDR3 spells CACDPLLGDTSWDTRQMFF. CDR3 sequence (DNA): TGTGCCTGTGACCCTCTACTGGGGGATACGTCCTGGGACACCCGACAGATGTTTTTC.

In regard to this clone: A far bigger clonotype differs at one base, so this is likely a read error. Other DNA sequences from this sample encode an identical CDR3 as well. The chain recombines TRDV2 with TRDJ1; D might be TRDD3 (5 bases). The CDR3 runs 18 residues. Germline lookup yields CDR1 GEAIGNYY and CDR2 EKD. CDR3 residues: CACDTAAGARKYTDKLIF. DNA for the CDR3: TGCGCCTGTGACACCGCCGCGGGGGCCCGTAAGTACACCGATAAACTCATCTTT.

The gene calls are TRDV1 and TRDJ1; 12 nucleotides match TRDD3. V was pared by 1 base and J by 1 base, with 16 bases of the junction left unmatched. The CDR3 runs 21 residues. Per the germline V gene, CDR1 is TSWWSYY and CDR2 is QGS. DNA of the CDR3: TGTGCTCTTGGGGAACGTCGTCCCGTACTGGGGGATACCACGGGCACCGATAAACTCATCTTT. The encoded protein is CALGERRPVLGDTTGTDKLIF.

In this sample, this clone turned up a few times. A far larger clone is a single base away, which makes a read error likely. This chain joins TRDV2 and TRDJ1; 8 bases are a match to TRDD3. The V segment lost 3 bases and the J segment 0 bases; nucleotides outside the gene matches: 17. The CDR3 runs to 19 residues. From germline, CDR1 is GEAIGNYY and CDR2 EKD. The CDR3 is CACDAVERTGGTYTDKLIF. For the CDR3, the DNA is TGTGCCTGTGACGCCGTTGAGAGGACTGGGGGTACGTACACCGATAAACTCATCTTT.